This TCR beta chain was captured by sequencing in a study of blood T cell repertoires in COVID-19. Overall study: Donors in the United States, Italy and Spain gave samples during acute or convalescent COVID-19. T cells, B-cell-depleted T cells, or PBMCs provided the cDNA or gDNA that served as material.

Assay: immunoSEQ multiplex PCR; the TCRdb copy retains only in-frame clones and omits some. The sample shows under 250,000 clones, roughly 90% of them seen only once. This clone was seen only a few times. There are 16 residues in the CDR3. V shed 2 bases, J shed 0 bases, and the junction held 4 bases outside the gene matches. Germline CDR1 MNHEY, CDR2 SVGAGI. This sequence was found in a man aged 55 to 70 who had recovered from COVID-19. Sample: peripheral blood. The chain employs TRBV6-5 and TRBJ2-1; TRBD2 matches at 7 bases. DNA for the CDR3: TGTGCCAGCAGTTACGCAAGCGGGATCTCCTACAATGAGCAGTTCTTC. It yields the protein CASSYASGISYNEQFF.